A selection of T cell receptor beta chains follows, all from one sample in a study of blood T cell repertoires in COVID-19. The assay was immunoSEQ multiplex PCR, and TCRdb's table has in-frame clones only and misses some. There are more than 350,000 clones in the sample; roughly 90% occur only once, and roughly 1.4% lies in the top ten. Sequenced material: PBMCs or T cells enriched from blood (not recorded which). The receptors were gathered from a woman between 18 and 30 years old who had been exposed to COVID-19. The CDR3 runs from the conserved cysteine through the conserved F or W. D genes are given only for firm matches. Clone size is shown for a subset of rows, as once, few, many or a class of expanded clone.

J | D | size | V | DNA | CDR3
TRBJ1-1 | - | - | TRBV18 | TGTGCCAGCTCACCACGGGGCTACACTGAAGCTTTCTTT | CASSPRGYTEAFF
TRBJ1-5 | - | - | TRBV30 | TGTGCCTGGAGTGTACAATCTTCGCCCCAGCATTTT | CAWSVQSSPQHF
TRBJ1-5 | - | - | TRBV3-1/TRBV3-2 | TGTGCCAGCAGCCAAGATGGGCAGTTCAATCAGCCCCAGCATTTT | CASSQDGQFNQPQHF
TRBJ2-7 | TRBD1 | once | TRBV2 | TGTGCCAGCAGTGAATTCTCGGGACAGGGGTGGTACGAGCAGTACTTC | CASSEFSGQGWYEQYF
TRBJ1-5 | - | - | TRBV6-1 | TGTGCCAGCAGTGAAGCGCTTCTAGCCCAGCATTTT | CASSEALLAQHF
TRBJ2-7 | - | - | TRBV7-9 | TGTGCCAGCAGCTTAGGTGTTGCGGGACAGTTCTCCTACGAGCAGTACTTC | CASSLGVAGQFSYEQYF
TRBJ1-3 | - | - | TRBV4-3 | TGCGCCAGCAGCCAAAATGAGGGAACTGGAAACACCATATATTTT | CASSQNEGTGNTIYF
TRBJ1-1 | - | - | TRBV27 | TGTGCCAGCAGTTCCCTCCGGGAGGGATCATTGGGAAAAGCTTTCTTT | CASSSLREGSLGKAFF
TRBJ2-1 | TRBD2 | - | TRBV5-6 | TGTGCCAGCAGCTTGGCATGGGGCCTAGCGGGATCGGATGAGCAGTTCTTC | CASSLAWGLAGSDEQFF
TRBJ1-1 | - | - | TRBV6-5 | TGTGCCAGTTCGTGGATGGGAGGCACTGAAGCTTTCTTT | CASSWMGGTEAFF
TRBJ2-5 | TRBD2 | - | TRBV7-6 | TGTGCCAGCAGCCCTTCCGCGGTAGCGGGGGGACAAGAGACCCAGTACTTC | CASSPSAVAGGQETQYF
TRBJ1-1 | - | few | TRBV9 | TGTGCCAGCAGCGACTCCCGGGACACATCGAACACTGAAGCTTTCTTT | CASSDSRDTSNTEAFF
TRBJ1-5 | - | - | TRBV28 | TGTGCCAGCATCATTGGGGGCGTGGGCAATCAGCCCCAGCATTTT | CASIIGGVGNQPQHF
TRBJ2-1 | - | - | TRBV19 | TGTGCCAGTAGTATAGACGCCGGGAATGAGCAGTTCTTC | CASSIDAGNEQFF
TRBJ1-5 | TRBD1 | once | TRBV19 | TGTGCCAGTACCCCGGGACAGGGTTACCAGCCCCAGCATTTT | CASTPGQGYQPQHF
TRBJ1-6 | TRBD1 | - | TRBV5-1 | TGCGCCAGCAGCTTGTCGGGGACAGCGTATAATTCACCCCTCCACTTT | CASSLSGTAYNSPLHF
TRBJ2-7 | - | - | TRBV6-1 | TGTGCCAGCAGTGAACTAGGTCACCTTTTCTACGAGCAGTACTTC | CASSELGHLFYEQYF
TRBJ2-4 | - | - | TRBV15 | TGTGCCACCAGCAGGACAGAGATAAACATTCAGTACTTC | CATSRTEINIQYF
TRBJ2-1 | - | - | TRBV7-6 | TGTGCCAGCAGCGATAGACTACCTAATGAGCAGTTCTTC | CASSDRLPNEQFF
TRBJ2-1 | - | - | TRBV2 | TGTGCCAGCAGGGATAGACAGGAGCAGTTCTTC | CASRDRQEQFF
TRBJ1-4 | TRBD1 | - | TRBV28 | TGTGCCAGCGAATTCGGGACAGGAGGAGATGAAAAACTGTTTTTT | CASEFGTGGDEKLFF
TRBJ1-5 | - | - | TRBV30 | TGTGCCTGGAGTGGAGGGGGTCAGCCCCAGCATTTT | CAWSGGGQPQHF
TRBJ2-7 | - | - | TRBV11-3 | TGTGCCAGCAGCTTAAGTCCGGGATTCGAGCAGTACTTC | CASSLSPGFEQYF
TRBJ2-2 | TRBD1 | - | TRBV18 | TGTGCCAGCTCACCACCGGGACAGGGAACCGGGGAGCTGTTTTTT | CASSPPGQGTGELFF
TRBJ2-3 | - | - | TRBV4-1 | TGCGCCAGCTCTCAACTGGGGGGAGGCGCAGATACGCAGTATTTT | CASSQLGGGADTQYF
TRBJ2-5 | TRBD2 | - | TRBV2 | TGTGCCAGCCAAAAACTTATAGCGGGAGGGCCTCGAGAGACCCAGTACTTC | CASQKLIAGGPRETQYF
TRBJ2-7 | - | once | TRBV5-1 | TGCGCCAGCAGCTCTGGACTATACGAGCAGTACTTC | CASSSGLYEQYF
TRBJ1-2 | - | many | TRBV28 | TGTGCCAGCATCCCACTGGGGGGACGCTATGGCTACACCTTC | CASIPLGGRYGYTF
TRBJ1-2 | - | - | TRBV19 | TGTGCCAGTAGTATCGGGGATGGCTACACCTTC | CASSIGDGYTF
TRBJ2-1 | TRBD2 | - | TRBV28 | TGTGCCAGCAGTGGTTTACATACAGCGGGGGACAATGAGCAGTTCTTC | CASSGLHTAGDNEQFF
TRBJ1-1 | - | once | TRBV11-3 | TGTGCCAGCAGCTTAGGAGGAGAGAACACTGAAGCTTTCTTT | CASSLGGENTEAFF
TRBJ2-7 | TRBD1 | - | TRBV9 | TGTGCCAGCAGCGTAGGCCCTGACAGGGGCTACGAGCAGTACTTC | CASSVGPDRGYEQYF
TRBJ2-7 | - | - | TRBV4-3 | TGCGCCAGCAGCAAAGTAATAGCGGCCACCTACGAGCAGTACTTC | CASSKVIAATYEQYF
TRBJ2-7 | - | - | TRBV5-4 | TGTGCCAGCAGCTTGGCGGGTAGCTACGAGCAGTACTTC | CASSLAGSYEQYF
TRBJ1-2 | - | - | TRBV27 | TGTGCCAGCCTCGCAGGGGATGGCTACACCTTC | CASLAGDGYTF